One and the same sample provided the 9 T cell receptor beta chains below, sequenced in a study of shared clonotypes between healthy human individuals. The protocol was immunoSEQ multiplex PCR, while the TCRdb copy is restricted to in-frame clones and leaves out a portion. The data hold around 990,000 clones, with around 77% observed a single time. The specimen sequenced was memory CD4+ T cells from PBMCs. The subset was: CD45RA-negative fraction. These TCRs come from a man aged 18-30 years in good health. Some clones in this sample may be carry-over from other donors' samples.

As DNA, the CDR3 is TGCGCCAGCAGCGGGGGGACTAGCGAGACAGATACGCAGTATTTT. It encodes CASSGGTSETDTQYF. This sequence joins TRBV5-1 and TRBJ2-3; 10 nucleotides agree with TRBD2. The CDR3 contains 15 residues. Losses at the gene ends were 4 bases for V and 3 bases for J; bases not matched to a gene: 5. The germline V gene encodes CDR1 SGHRS and CDR2 YFSETQ.

The chain is built from TRBV7-2 and TRBJ2-7, with TRBD2 matching over 13 bases. Germline trimming cut 5 bases from V and 0 bases from J; bases unmatched to any gene: 7. CDR3 length: 17 residues. In germline, CDR1 is SGHTA, CDR2 FQGNSA. The CDR3 DNA sequence: TGTGCCAGCAGCCTCCGGACTAGCGGGGGATTCTCCTACGAGCAGTACTTC. Its translation is CASSLRTSGGFSYEQYF.

The CDR3 DNA reads TGTGCCAGCAGTGACTCGAAGGGCACACCTCCACGCGCCCAGCATTTT. This translates into CASSDSKGTPPRAQHF. The chain carries TRBV6-4 and TRBJ1-5; D is undetermined. Deletions cut 0 bases from V and 11 bases from J, with 20 bases between. The CDR3 extends over 16 amino acids. Germline CDR1 reads MRHNA; CDR2 reads SNTAGT.

This chain joins TRBV4-2 and TRBJ2-5; D is possibly TRBD1 or TRBD2 (5 bases each). Germline CDR1 reads LGHNA; CDR2 reads YNFKEQ. This CDR3 contains 16 residues. V shed 4 bases and J shed 5 bases, with 20 bases lying between them. CDR3 residues: CASSPADIRGRETQYF. DNA of the CDR3: TGTGCCAGCAGCCCTGCCGACATTCGGGGCCGGGAGACCCAGTACTTC.

The CDR3 nucleotides are TGTGCCAGCAGCTTAGGCGGGTCCCTGGGAAAACTGTTTTTT. Translated: CASSLGGSLGKLFF. This rearrangement joins TRBV13 to TRBJ1-4; unclear D gene. Germline V gene data show CDR1 as PRHDT and CDR2 as FYEKMQ (reference sequence). V lost 0 bases and J 10 bases, leaving 12 bases between the germline ends. The CDR3 runs to 14 residues.

The rearrangement uses TRBV29-1 and TRBJ2-5; TRBD2 aligns across 10 bases. The CDR3 is 12 amino acids. Germline V lookup: CDR1 SQVTM, CDR2 ANQGSEA. V shed 7 bases and J 5 bases; nucleotides not matched to a gene: 4. CDR3: CSGVAGGETQYF. DNA for the CDR3: TGCAGCGGGGTAGCGGGAGGTGAGACCCAGTACTTC.

The V call is TRBV29-1, the J call TRBJ2-1, with no clear D. The length of the CDR3 is 13 residues. Germline V gene sequence: CDR1 SQVTM, CDR2 ANQGSEA. Trimming pared 6 bases from V and 6 bases from J, leaving 15 bases between. The CDR3 loop is CSVALSRANEQFF. The DNA for the CDR3 is TGCAGCGTAGCCCTCTCGCGCGCCAATGAGCAGTTCTTC.

V gene TRBV5-1 combines with J gene TRBJ2-6, with no clear D. CDR1 is SGHRS and CDR2 is YFSETQ in the germline V gene. Trimming left V 0 bases short and J 2 bases short, with 9 bases between. The CDR3 runs to 16 residues. The CDR3 DNA follows: TGCGCCAGCAGCTTGGCCTCGGTGGCTGGGGCCAACGTCCTGACTTTC. Translation gives CASSLASVAGANVLTF.

This clone showed up just once. The V call is TRBV28, the J call TRBJ1-5; D ambiguous. The germline CDR1 and CDR2 sequences are MDHEN and SYDVKM. The CDR3 covers 15 residues. Trimming shortened V by 5 bases and J by 6 bases, and 17 bases separated the two germline ends. In DNA, the CDR3 is TGTGCCAGCAGTCCACCACGAGGTCATAGTCAGCCCCAGCATTTT. It is translated as CASSPPRGHSQPQHF.